What follows is one TCR beta chain and its context. This sample was included in a study of OX40 agonist ivuxolimab in advanced cancers. There are 13 residues in the CDR3. Per germline, CDR1 SNHLY and CDR2 FYNNEI. V lost 8 bases and J lost 8; bases outside the gene matches: 8. Assay used: immunoSEQ multiplex PCR; TCRdb lists only in-frame clones, some missing. Counted here are about 95,000 clones, approximately 85% occurring once; the ten biggest clones make up about 4.1%. The TCR was taken from an adult with an advanced solid tumor such as melanoma, head and neck, liver or kidney cancer. The chain uses TRBV2 and TRBJ2-3, with 9 positions matching TRBD2. Specimen: CD4+ or CD8+ T cells sorted from blood, collected in a trial of the OX40 agonist ivuxolimab. This CDR3 is CASRRGAGGTQYF. Here the CDR3 DNA reads TGTGCCAGCCGCAGGGGAGCGGGAGGTACGCAGTATTTT.